Sequencing of this TCR beta chain was carried out in a study of CD4 T cells in relation to SARS-CoV-2 and coronaviruses. Only in-frame clones appear in the TCRdb table, and some are missing; sequencing was by immunoSEQ multiplex PCR. The repertoire holds 35,000 or so clones, around 77% seen once, with just over 20% in the top ten. Details on this clone: Its antigen is unknown.

Germline V gene sequence: CDR1 LGHDT, CDR2 YNNKEL (reference sequence). V trimming: 1 base; J trimming: 3 bases; junction bases outside the gene matches: 7. The CDR3 runs to 17 residues. This clonotype was obtained from an adult with COVID-19. The genes are TRBV3-1 (or the pseudogene TRBV3-2) and TRBJ2-1, with TRBD2 identical over 9 bases. Sequencing used memory CD4+ T cells from PBMCs, cultured in vitro. This CDR3 reads CASSQGTSAMIYNEQFF. The CDR3 nucleotides read TGTGCCAGCAGCCAAGGGACTAGCGCCATGATCTACAATGAGCAGTTCTTC.